The 32 T cell receptor beta chains reported below all come from one sample, sequenced in a study of CXCR3-negative and CXCR3-positive naive CD8 T cells. In preparing the TRB cDNA libraries, 5' RACE with UMI labels was used. After re-calling the 5' RACE reads, TCRdb lists one entry per CDR3 protein, DNA absent. The sample holds tens of thousands of distinct CDR3 sequences. The material sequenced was memory CD8+ T cells from blood. Receptors were obtained from a human donor in good health. Some clones in this sample may be carry-over from other donors' samples.

The chain carries TRBV9 and TRBJ2-2; TCRdb's D gene call, TRBD1, goes unchecked for lack of DNA. This CDR3 has 14 residues. The germline CDR1 and CDR2 sequences are SGDLS and YYNGEE. Here the CDR3 reads CASSARGGTGELFF. The full variable domain, its missing parts supplied by reference TRBV9 and TRBJ2-2, is DSGVTQTPKHLITATGQRVTLRCSPRSGDLSVYWYQQSLDQGLQFLIQYYNGEERAKGNILERFSAQQFPDLHSELNLSSLELGDSALYFCASSARGGTGELFFGEGSRLTVL.

J is TRBJ1-4 and V is TRBV29-1; the D call of TRBD1 rests on TCRdb alone, since no DNA is present to check it. This CDR3 is 15 amino acids long. Germline CDR1 is SQVTM and CDR2 is ANQGSEA. CDR3 residues: CSVEGGAGAQEKLFF. Using reference TRBV29-1 and TRBJ1-4 for the parts outside the CDR3, the full variable domain is SAVISQKPSRDICQRGTSLTIQCQVDSQVTMMFWYRQQPGQSLTLIATANQGSEATYESGFVIDKFPISRPNLTFSTLTVSNMSPEDSSIYLCSVEGGAGAQEKLFFGSGTQLSVL.

This chain uses TRBV29-1 with TRBJ1-2. Per the germline V gene, CDR1 is SQVTM and CDR2 is ANQGSEA. The CDR3 is 11 residues long. CDR3 loop: CSVEQVWGYTF.

The chain links TRBV6-5 to TRBJ1-2; TCRdb proposes TRBD1, but this gene call is untestable without DNA. This CDR3 region has 13 residues. The germline gives CDR1 MNHEY, CDR2 SVGAGI. CDR3: CASGAGDNYGYTF.

The chain links TRBV12-3 or TRBV12-4 to TRBJ2-7. The CDR3 is 12 residues long. The CDR3 is CASSRNSYEQYF.

The rearrangement uses TRBV12-3 or TRBV12-4 and TRBJ1-5. The length of the CDR3 is 13 residues. The CDR3 sequence: CASSSGNNQPQHF.

The V gene is TRBV29-1, the J gene TRBJ2-4; TCRdb's D call of TRBD1 is untestable without DNA. The germline V gene encodes CDR1 SQVTM and CDR2 ANQGSEA. The CDR3 totals 13 residues. Here the CDR3 reads CSAPGQNKNIQYF.

The genes are TRBV29-1 and TRBJ1-2. The CDR3 totals 13 residues. Per the germline V gene, CDR1 is SQVTM and CDR2 is ANQGSEA. The CDR3 here is CSVPPEANYGYTF.

The chain couples TRBV28 to TRBJ2-1; TCRdb proposes TRBD1, but this gene call is untestable without DNA. The germline CDR1 and CDR2 sequences are MDHEN and SYDVKM. The CDR3 extends over 16 amino acids. The CDR3 reads CASSLPPGELYNEQFF.

The chain uses TRBV7-9 and TRBJ2-5; TCRdb returns TRBD1, unconfirmable since there is no DNA. Germline-derived CDR1 and CDR2 are SEHNR and FQNEAQ (reference sequence). The CDR3 sequence is 19 residues long. The CDR3 sequence: CASRGGQGLPYEYQETQYF.

The CDR3 protein is CASSPGLGAGTEAFF. This chain links TRBV7-9 with TRBJ1-1; TCRdb's D call of TRBD1 is untestable without DNA. CDR3 length: 15 amino acids. Germline V CDR1 and CDR2: SEHNR, FQNEAQ (reference sequence).

The gene calls are TRBV19 and TRBJ2-1; with no DNA, the TCRdb D assignment of TRBD2 cannot be verified. Germline assignment: CDR1 LNHDA and CDR2 SQIVND (reference sequence). This CDR3 region has 14 residues. CDR3 in amino acids: CASSTQSSVYEQFF.

The V call is TRBV28, the J call TRBJ2-5; TCRdb designates TRBD2, a call that cannot be tested without DNA. The CDR3 has 15 amino acids. Germline loops: CDR1 MDHEN, CDR2 SYDVKM. This CDR3 reads CASSLLLAAQETQYF.

The rearrangement joins TRBV6-2 or TRBV6-3 to TRBJ2-6. Germline V gives CDR1 MNHEY, CDR2 SVGEGT. There are 14 residues in the CDR3. CDR3 sequence reads: CASSDVSGANVLTF.

CDR3: CASSLWEGNEQYF. The genes are TRBV28 and TRBJ2-7; TCRdb's D call of TRBD2 is untestable without DNA. This CDR3 is built from 13 residues. Germline lookup yields CDR1 MDHEN and CDR2 SYDVKM.

The chain has TRBV6-4 and TRBJ2-3; TCRdb's D call of TRBD2 is untestable without DNA. Germline CDR1 and CDR2: MRHNA and SNTAGT. The CDR3 length is 16 residues. The CDR3 loop reads CASSEVAGGFTDTQYF.

The V call is TRBV6-6, the J call TRBJ2-2; TCRdb designates TRBD1, a call that cannot be tested without DNA. Looked up from germline, CDR1 is MNHNY and CDR2 is SVGAGI (reference sequence). This CDR3 is built from 15 residues. The CDR3 sequence: CASSMGTENTGELFF.

The gene calls are TRBV20-1 and TRBJ2-1; TCRdb's D call, TRBD2, is unchecked because there is no DNA. In germline, CDR1 is DFQATT, CDR2 SNEGSKA (reference sequence). The CDR3 contains 14 residues. CDR3 region: CSAPGLVYHNEQFF.

V gene TRBV4-2 combines with J gene TRBJ1-2. This CDR3 has 15 amino acids. CDR1 and CDR2 (germline): LGHNA, YNFKEQ. The CDR3 sequence is CASSQDRGGGYGYTF.

CDR3: CASSSGLAEIKNIQYF. V gene TRBV7-9 combines with J gene TRBJ2-4; TCRdb indicates TRBD2, and absent DNA this call remains unverified. This CDR3 is 16 amino acids long. Germline loops: CDR1 SEHNR, CDR2 FQNEAQ (reference sequence).

The chain joins TRBV4-3 to TRBJ1-2. Looked up from germline, CDR1 is LGHNA and CDR2 is YSLEER. This CDR3 has 14 amino acids. The CDR3 protein is CASSQDSDNYGYTF.

This chain uses TRBV23-1 with TRBJ2-7; TCRdb picks TRBD1, but there is no DNA to check that call. TRBV23-1 is an ORF, and what it does is uncertain. This CDR3 contains 16 residues. The CDR3 protein is CASSQSEGQGLHEQYF.

The chain recombines TRBV18 with TRBJ2-5. Germline V gives CDR1 KGHSH, CDR2 LQKENI. The CDR3 loop spans 14 amino acids. CDR3 region: CASSPDDGQETQYF.

This rearrangement joins TRBV29-1 to TRBJ2-7; the D gene TCRdb calls, TRBD2, cannot be checked with no DNA. The germline gives CDR1 SQVTM, CDR2 ANQGSEA. The CDR3 extends over 14 amino acids. The CDR3 protein is CSVTGGSYLYEQYF.

J is TRBJ1-1 and V is TRBV6-5; absent DNA, TCRdb's TRBD1 call cannot be checked. Germline V gene sequence: CDR1 MNHEY, CDR2 SVGAGI. The CDR3 extends over 15 amino acids. CDR3: CASSYSPGGGTEAFF.

The chain uses TRBV29-1 and TRBJ1-1. The CDR3 consists of 11 residues. Germline-derived CDR1 and CDR2 are SQVTM and ANQGSEA. The CDR3 sequence: CSAWVNTEAFF.

This rearrangement joins TRBV12-5 to TRBJ2-1; TCRdb's D call of TRBD1 is untestable without DNA. Germline values: CDR1 LGHNT, CDR2 FRNRAP. The CDR3 spans 11 residues. CDR3 amino acids: CASGPLMGVIF.

V usage is TRBV5-4 and J usage is TRBJ2-3; TCRdb calls TRBD2, which cannot be checked without DNA. The CDR3 covers 15 residues. The germline V gene encodes CDR1 SGHNT and CDR2 YYREEE (reference sequence). The CDR3 loop is CASSLVETSGDTQYF. The variable domain in full, with the rest retrieved from reference TRBV5-4 and TRBJ2-3, is ETGVTQSPTHLIKTRGQQVTLRCSSQSGHNTVSWYQQALGQGPQFIFQYYREEENGRGNFPPRFSGLQFPNYSSELNVNALELDDSALYLCASSLVETSGDTQYFGPGTRLTVL.

The V call is TRBV28, the J call TRBJ2-7. From germline, CDR1 is MDHEN and CDR2 SYDVKM. The CDR3 is 15 amino acids. CDR3: CASSLSWVGAYEQYF.

The chain uses TRBV7-6 and TRBJ2-2; the D gene TCRdb calls, TRBD2, cannot be checked with no DNA. Germline V gene sequence: CDR1 SGHVS, CDR2 FNYEAQ. The CDR3 is 18 residues long. The CDR3 region is CASSPHWRVQPNTGELFF.

The rearrangement joins TRBV7-9 to TRBJ2-7; TCRdb calls TRBD1, which cannot be checked without DNA. This CDR3 has 16 amino acids. CDR1 and CDR2 (germline): SEHNR, FQNEAQ (reference sequence). CDR3 protein: CASSLSGQGAVYGQYF.

The chain links TRBV7-2 to TRBJ1-3; the D gene TCRdb calls, TRBD1, cannot be checked with no DNA. The CDR3 is made up of 14 amino acids. CDR1 is SGHTA and CDR2 is FQGNSA in the germline V gene. The CDR3 region is CASSTTGSGNTIYF.